This T cell receptor (beta chain) was sequenced for a study of radiation and T cells in renal cell carcinoma. Time point here: baseline pretreatment blood. As to treatment: 15 Gy SBRT to primary tumor, nephrectomy 4 weeks later. This renal cell carcinoma was of the clear cell type. The repertoire was sequenced with immunoSEQ multiplex PCR; TCRdb's copy has only in-frame clones and lacks some. This sample yields 100,000 to 150,000 clones, of which about four fifths are seen a single time; less than 3.5% belongs to the top ten. Germline loops: CDR1 MNHEY, CDR2 SVGAGI. The V gene lost 4 bases and the J gene lost 7 bases, with 13 bases spanning the gap. This CDR3 comprises 13 residues. Study findings and constraints: From baseline, blood top tumor clonotypes peaked at 2 weeks post-radiation.

Note on this clone: Its antigen is not known.

The sequence was collected from a woman in her sixties with renal cell carcinoma. This specimen was blood, taken from a patient whose treatment included radiotherapy and nephrectomy. The chain links TRBV6-5 to TRBJ1-1; the D gene is possibly TRBD1 (5 bases). The DNA of the CDR3 is TGTGCCAGCAGTTTCGTCCGGGACGGTGAAGCTTTCTTT. The encoded protein is CASSFVRDGEAFF.